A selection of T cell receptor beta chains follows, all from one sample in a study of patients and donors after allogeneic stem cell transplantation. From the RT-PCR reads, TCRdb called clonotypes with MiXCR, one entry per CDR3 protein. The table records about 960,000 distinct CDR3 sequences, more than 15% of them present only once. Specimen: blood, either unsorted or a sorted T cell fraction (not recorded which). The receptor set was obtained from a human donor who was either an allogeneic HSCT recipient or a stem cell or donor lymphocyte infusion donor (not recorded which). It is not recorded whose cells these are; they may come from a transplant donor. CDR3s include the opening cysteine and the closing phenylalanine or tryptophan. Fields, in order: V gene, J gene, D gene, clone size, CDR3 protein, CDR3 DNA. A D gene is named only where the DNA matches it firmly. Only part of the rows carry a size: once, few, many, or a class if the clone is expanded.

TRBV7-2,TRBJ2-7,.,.,CASSSETGGHEQYF,TGTGCCAGCAGCTCCGAGACCGGGGGACACGAGCAGTACTTC
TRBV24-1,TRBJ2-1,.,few,CATSDWGGTYNEQFF,TGTGCCACCAGTGATTGGGGCGGTACCTACAATGAGCAGTTCTTC
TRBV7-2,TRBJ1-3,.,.,CASSLEKANSGNTIYF,TGTGCCAGCAGCTTAGAAAAAGCCAACTCTGGAAACACCATATATTTT
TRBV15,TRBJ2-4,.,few,CATSRDGRGSARNIQYF,TGTGCCACCAGCAGAGATGGACGAGGGAGCGCCAGAAACATTCAGTACTTC
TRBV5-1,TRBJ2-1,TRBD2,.,CASSLSQRGDNEQFF,TGCGCCAGCAGCTTGTCACAGCGGGGGGACAATGAGCAGTTCTTC
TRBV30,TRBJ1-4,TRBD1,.,CAWSGQGSNEKLFF,TGTGCCTGGAGCGGACAGGGAAGTAATGAAAAACTGTTTTTT
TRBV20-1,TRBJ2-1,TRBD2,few,CSAGGGAVYNEQFF,TGCAGTGCCGGGGGGGGAGCGGTTTACAATGAGCAGTTCTTC
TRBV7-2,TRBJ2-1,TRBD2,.,CARGGRTYNEQFF,TGTGCCAGGGGCGGGAGGACCTACAATGAGCAGTTCTTC
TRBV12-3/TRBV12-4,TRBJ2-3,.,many,CASSSGKGTDTQYF,TGTGCCAGCAGTTCGGGAAAGGGCACAGATACGCAGTATTTT
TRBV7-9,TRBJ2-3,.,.,CASSSSTLADTQYF,TGTGCCAGCAGCTCATCGACTCTAGCAGATACGCAGTATTTT
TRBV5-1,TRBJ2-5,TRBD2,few,CASSKRPGTSGDQETQYF,TGCGCCAGCAGCAAAAGACCCGGGACTAGCGGGGACCAAGAGACCCAGTACTTC
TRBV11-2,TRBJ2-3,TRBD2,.,CASSLSGRGPDTQYF,TGTGCCAGCAGCCTTAGCGGGAGGGGCCCAGATACGCAGTATTTT
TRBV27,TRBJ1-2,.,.,CASSLMVGRTYGYTF,TGTGCCAGCAGTTTAATGGTCGGGCGGACCTATGGCTACACCTTC
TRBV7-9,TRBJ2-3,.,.,CASSSDLPWPATDTQYF,TGTGCCAGCAGCTCAGACCTCCCCTGGCCAGCCACAGATACGCAGTATTTT
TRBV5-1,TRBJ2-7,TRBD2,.,CASSFWAAGTSDYEQYF,TGCGCCAGCAGCTTTTGGGCGGCCGGGACTAGTGACTACGAGCAGTACTTC
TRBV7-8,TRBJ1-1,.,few,CASSFSGGAEAFF,TGTGCCAGCAGCTTTTCGGGAGGGGCTGAAGCTTTCTTT
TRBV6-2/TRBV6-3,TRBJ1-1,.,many,CASSFLGTEAFF,TGTGCCAGCAGTTTTTTAGGCACTGAAGCTTTCTTT
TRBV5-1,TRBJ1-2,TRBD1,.,CASSVMTGEYGYTF,TGCGCCAGCAGCGTTATGACAGGGGAGTATGGCTACACCTTC
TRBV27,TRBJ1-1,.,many,CASINGWGSETEAFF,TGTGCCAGCATTAATGGTTGGGGATCGGAAACTGAAGCTTTCTTT
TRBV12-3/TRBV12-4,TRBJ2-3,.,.,CASRYTGTDTQYF,TGTGCCAGCAGGTATACAGGAACAGATACGCAGTATTTT
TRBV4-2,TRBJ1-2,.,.,CASSQRAGADYGYTF,TGTGCCAGCAGCCAAAGGGCAGGGGCTGACTATGGCTACACCTTC
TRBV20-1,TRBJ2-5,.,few,CSAREAGVGETQYF,TGCAGTGCTAGAGAGGCAGGGGTCGGGGAGACCCAGTACTTC
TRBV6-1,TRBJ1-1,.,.,CASRVAGETEAFF,TGTGCCAGCAGGGTTGCAGGGGAAACTGAAGCTTTCTTT
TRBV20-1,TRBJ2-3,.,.,CSPLRGVDHTQYF,TGCAGCCCCCTTAGGGGGGTGGATCATACGCAGTATTTT
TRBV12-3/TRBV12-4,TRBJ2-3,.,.,CASSLSERIDTQYF,TGTGCCAGCAGTTTGAGTGAACGGATCGATACGCAGTATTTT
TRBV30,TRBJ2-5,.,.,CAWSGETGKTQYF,TGTGCCTGGAGTGGGGAAACCGGAAAGACCCAGTACTTC
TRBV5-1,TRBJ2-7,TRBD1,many,CASSLAGTGSYEQYF,TGTGCCAGCAGCTTGGCCGGGACAGGTTCCTACGAGCAGTACTTC
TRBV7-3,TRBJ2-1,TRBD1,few,CASSLRSGQGKFF,TGTGCCAGCAGCTTAAGGTCCGGACAGGGGAAGTTCTTC
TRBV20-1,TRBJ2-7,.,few,CSARKGEDYSYEQYF,TGCAGTGCTAGGAAGGGGGAGGACTACTCCTACGAGCAGTACTTC
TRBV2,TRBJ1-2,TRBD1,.,CASRGTGLRKTF,TGTGCCAGCAGGGGGACAGGCCTAAGGAAAACCTTC
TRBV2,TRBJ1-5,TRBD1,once,CASNQGQGLNQPQHF,TGTGCCAGCAACCAGGGACAGGGGCTCAATCAGCCCCAGCATTTT
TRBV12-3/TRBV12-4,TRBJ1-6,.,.,CASSSARAPQNSPLHF,TGTGCCAGCAGTTCGGCGCGGGCCCCTCAGAATTCACCCCTCCACTTT
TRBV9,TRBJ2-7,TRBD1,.,CASSAFPGQTYEQYF,TGTGCCAGCAGCGCCTTCCCGGGACAGACCTACGAGCAGTACTTC
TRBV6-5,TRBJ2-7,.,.,CASSWTLVSSYEQYF,TGTGCCAGCAGTTGGACGTTAGTTAGCTCCTACGAGCAGTACTTC
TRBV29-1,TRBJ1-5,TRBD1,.,CSVGGQGAGQPQHF,TGCAGCGTTGGGGGGCAGGGGGCGGGTCAGCCCCAGCATTTT
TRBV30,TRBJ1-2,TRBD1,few,CAWGRDSYGYTF,TGTGCCTGGGGCCGGGACAGCTATGGCTACACCTTC
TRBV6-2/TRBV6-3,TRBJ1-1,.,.,CASSRGPYTEAFF,TGTGCCAGCAGCCGGGGACCATACACTGAAGCTTTCTTT
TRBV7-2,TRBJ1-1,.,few,CASSHRRTEAFF,TGTGCCAGCAGCCATCGACGAACTGAAGCTTTCTTT
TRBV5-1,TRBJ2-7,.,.,CAAPRVNEQYF,TGCGCCGCTCCTAGGGTCAACGAGCAGTACTTC
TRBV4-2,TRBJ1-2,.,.,CASSQGTVGYTF,TGTGCCAGCAGCCAAGGGACAGTTGGCTACACCTTC
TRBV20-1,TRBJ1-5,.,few,CSARESTRGNQPQHF,TGCAGTGCTAGAGAGTCTACGAGAGGCAATCAGCCCCAGCATTTT
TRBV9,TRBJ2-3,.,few,CASSVATTDTQYF,TGTGCCAGCAGCGTAGCCACCACAGATACGCAGTATTTT
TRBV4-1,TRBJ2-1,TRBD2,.,CASSRSGGVFNEQFF,TGCGCCAGCAGCAGAAGCGGGGGGGTGTTCAATGAGCAGTTCTTC
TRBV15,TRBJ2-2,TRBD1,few,CATSRGQGSNTGELFF,TGTGCCACCAGCAGAGGACAGGGGTCGAACACCGGGGAGCTGTTTTTT
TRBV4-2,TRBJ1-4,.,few,CASSQGTTTNEKLFF,TGTGCCAGCAGCCAAGGGACAACAACTAATGAAAAACTGTTTTTT
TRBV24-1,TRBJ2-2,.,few,CATSEFQGHTGELFF,TGTGCCACCAGTGAATTCCAGGGACACACCGGGGAGCTGTTTTTT
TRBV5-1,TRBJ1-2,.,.,CASSLWGGSPGTSDGYTF,TGCGCCAGCAGCTTGTGGGGAGGGAGCCCCGGGACCTCGGATGGCTACACCTTC
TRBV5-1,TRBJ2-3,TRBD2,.,CASSLAGDSTDTQYF,TGCGCGAGTTCCCTAGCGGGAGATAGCACAGATACGCAGTATTTT
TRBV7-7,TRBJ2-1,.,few,CASSSPTSNEQFF,TGTGCCAGCAGCTCCCCTACTAGCAATGAGCAGTTCTTC
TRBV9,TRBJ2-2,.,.,CASSSPMAGELFF,TGTGCCAGCAGCTCCCCTATGGCCGGGGAGCTGTTTTTT
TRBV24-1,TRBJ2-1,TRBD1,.,CATSEGQGVEQFF,TGTGCCACCAGTGAGGGACAGGGTGTCGAGCAGTTCTTC
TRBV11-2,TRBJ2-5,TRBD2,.,CASTGLAEEIQYF,TGTGCCAGCACAGGACTAGCGGAAGAGATCCAGTACTTC
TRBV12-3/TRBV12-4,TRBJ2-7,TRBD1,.,CASSGVSGQSYEQYF,TGTGCCAGCAGTGGCGTTTCGGGACAGAGTTACGAGCAGTACTTC
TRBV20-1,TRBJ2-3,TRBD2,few,CSARGLTSFEADTQYF,TGCAGTGCTAGAGGTCTGACTAGCTTCGAGGCAGATACGCAGTATTTT
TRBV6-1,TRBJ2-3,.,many,CASSPSSGTDTQYF,TGTGCCAGCAGTCCTTCTAGTGGTACAGATACGCAGTATTTT